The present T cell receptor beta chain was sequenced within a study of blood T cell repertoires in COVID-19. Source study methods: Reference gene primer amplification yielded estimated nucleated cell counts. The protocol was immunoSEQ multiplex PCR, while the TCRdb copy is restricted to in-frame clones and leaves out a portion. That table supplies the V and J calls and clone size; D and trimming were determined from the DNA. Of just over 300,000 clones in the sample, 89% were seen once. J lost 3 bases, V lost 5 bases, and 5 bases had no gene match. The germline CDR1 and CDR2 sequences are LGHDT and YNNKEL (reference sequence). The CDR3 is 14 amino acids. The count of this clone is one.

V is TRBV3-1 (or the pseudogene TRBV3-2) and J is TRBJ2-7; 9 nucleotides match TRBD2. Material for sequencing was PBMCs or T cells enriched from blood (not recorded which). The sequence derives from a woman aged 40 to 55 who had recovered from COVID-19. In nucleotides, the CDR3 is TGTGCCAGCAGCTTGGGACTAGCTCGCTACGAGCAGTACTTC. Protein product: CASSLGLARYEQYF.